One and the same sample provided the 28 T cell receptor beta chains below, sequenced in a study of blood T cell repertoires in COVID-19. Clones were read by immunoSEQ multiplex PCR, and TCRdb kept only the in-frame ones, dropping some. The profile shows 180,000 or so clones, roughly 82% of them singletons. Sequenced material: peripheral blood. The source of these receptors is an older woman with acute or convalescent COVID-19.

The chain is built from TRBV10-1 and TRBJ2-5; a weak D match, TRBD2 (5 bases). V lost 3 bases and J lost 1, with 15 bases in between. The CDR3 has 16 amino acids. Germline V gene lookup returns CDR1 WNHNN and CDR2 SYGVQD (reference sequence). The CDR3 reads CASSDPRARGQETQYF. For the CDR3, the DNA is TGCGCCAGCAGTGACCCTAGGGCCCGGGGCCAAGAGACCCAGTACTTC.

Only one count was recorded for this clone. The chain couples TRBV7-9 to TRBJ1-4; the match to TRBD1 covers 7 bases. The CDR3 spans 15 residues. The trim removed 2 bases at V and 8 bases at J, leaving 8 bases unmatched. CDR1 is SEHNR, CDR2 FQNEAQ, per germline (reference sequence). The CDR3 protein is CASSLLQGSAEKLFF. The DNA of the CDR3 is TGTGCCAGCAGCTTATTACAGGGGTCGGCGGAAAAACTGTTTTTT.

The V gene is TRBV11-3, the J gene TRBJ1-2; D is ambiguous. The CDR3 contains 12 residues. Germline loops: CDR1 SGHNT, CDR2 YENEEA. Deletions cut 3 bases from V and 6 bases from J, with 8 bases between. CDR3 in amino acids: CASSFSGNGYTF. The CDR3 DNA follows: TGTGCCAGCAGCTTTTCGGGAAATGGCTACACCTTC. The full variable domain, in which reference TRBV11-3 and TRBJ1-2 provide the parts outside the CDR3, is EAGVVQSPRYKIIEKKQPVAFWCNPISGHNTLYWYLQNLGQGPELLIRYENEEAVDDSQLPKDRFSAERLKGVDSTLKIQPAELGDSAVYLCASSFSGNGYTFGSGTRLTVV.

The CDR3 sequence is CASSDRTGDINSGNTIYF. DNA for the CDR3: TGCGCCAGCAGTGATCGGACAGGGGACATCAACTCTGGAAACACCATATATTTT. The chain is built from TRBV10-2 and TRBJ1-3, with TRBD1 matching over 9 bases. The CDR3 runs to 18 residues. Germline CDR1 reads WSHSY; CDR2 reads SAAADI. V was clipped by 3 bases and J by 0 bases; unmatched bases: 9.

J is TRBJ2-7 and V is TRBV29-1; tentatively, D is TRBD2 (5 bases). The CDR3 consists of 12 residues. V was pared by 3 bases and J by 3 bases, with 9 bases between. Germline loops: CDR1 SQVTM, CDR2 ANQGSEA. The CDR3: CSVDDGSYEQYF. In DNA, the CDR3 is TGCAGCGTTGACGATGGGAGCTACGAGCAGTACTTC.

This rearrangement joins TRBV4-3 to TRBJ2-1; D may be TRBD2 (6 bases). V was trimmed by 0 bases and J by 5 bases, leaving 14 bases between them. Germline V gene lookup returns CDR1 LGHNA and CDR2 YSLEER. This CDR3 has 16 residues. For the CDR3, the DNA is TGCGCCAGCAGCCAAGATAAGGGAGGCCCAGACAATGAGCAGTTCTTC. Residues: CASSQDKGGPDNEQFF.

The V gene is TRBV7-6, the J gene TRBJ1-2; 8 nucleotides agree with TRBD1. This CDR3 has 15 residues. The V gene end was trimmed by 1 base and the J gene end by 3 bases; junction bases not matched to a gene: 4. CDR1 SGHVS and CDR2 FNYEAQ come from the germline V gene. CDR3 sequence (DNA): TGTGCCAGCAGCTTAGTGGCAGGGGGCGACTATGGCTACACCTTC. This encodes CASSLVAGGDYGYTF.

This clone was seen only a few times. The J gene is TRBJ1-1, the V gene TRBV6-5; D unclear. From germline, CDR1 is MNHEY and CDR2 SVGAGI. The CDR3 is 15 residues long. V lost 6 bases and J lost 8, with 22 bases in between. The DNA for the CDR3 is TGTGCCAGCAGCCCCACTTTCTCTGCCTCAAGCGAAGCTTTCTTT. It specifies CASSPTFSASSEAFF.

The chain recombines TRBV3-1 (or the pseudogene TRBV3-2) with TRBJ1-6; 7 nucleotides agree with TRBD1. CDR1 and CDR2 (germline): LGHDT, YNNKEL (reference sequence). This CDR3 contains 15 residues. V gave up 4 bases and J gave up 9 bases; unmatched junction bases: 9. The CDR3 loop is CASSLRQGDGSPLHF. CDR3 nucleotide sequence: TGTGCCAGCAGCCTTCGACAGGGTGACGGTTCACCCCTCCACTTT.

Concerning this clone itself: Other DNA sequences in the same sample also yield this CDR3. V is TRBV27 and J is TRBJ1-6; D gene uncertain. The CDR3 length is 13 residues. Germline CDR1 and CDR2: MNHEY and SMNVEV (reference sequence). The V and J ends lost 9 bases and 0 bases respectively, with 6 bases between them. DNA for the CDR3: TGTGCCAGTAAGAGCTCCTATAATTCACCCCTCCACTTT. It codes for CASKSSYNSPLHF.

The chain uses TRBV7-2 and TRBJ2-2, with 7 bases that match TRBD1. V lost 1 base, J lost 6 bases, and 2 bases stayed unmatched. The germline V gene has CDR1 SGHTA and CDR2 FQGNSA. The length of the CDR3 is 14 residues. This CDR3 reads CASSLVGGPGELFF. The CDR3 DNA reads TGTGCCAGCAGCTTAGTAGGGGGCCCCGGGGAGCTGTTTTTT.

The V call is TRBV28, the J call TRBJ1-1, with TRBD1 as a possible D gene (6 bases). Per germline, CDR1 MDHEN and CDR2 SYDVKM. The CDR3 extends over 15 amino acids. The germline V and J ends were trimmed by 1 base and 1 base, with 10 bases remaining between them. CDR3 sequence reads: CASSLYLGANTEAFF. CDR3 nucleotide sequence: TGTGCCAGCAGTTTATATCTGGGGGCGAACACTGAAGCTTTCTTT.

CDR3: CASSLSPTGMETQYF. The CDR3 nucleotides read TGTGCCAGCAGTCTTAGCCCCACAGGAATGGAGACCCAGTACTTC. This chain connects TRBV7-7 to TRBJ2-5; possible D gene TRBD1, 5 bases. Trimming stripped 6 bases from V and 5 bases from J, with 19 bases between. The CDR3 runs to 15 residues. Germline CDR1 is SSHAT and CDR2 is FNYEAQ (reference sequence). Full variable domain (remainder filled in from reference TRBV7-7 and TRBJ2-5): GAGVSQSPRYKVTKRGQDVTLRCDPISSHATLYWYQQALGQGPEFLTYFNYEAQPDKSGLPSDRFSAERPEGSISTLTIQRTEQRDSAMYRCASSLSPTGMETQYFGPGTRLLVL.

This clone was counted once. The chain recombines TRBV7-2 with TRBJ1-2; possible D gene TRBD1, 6 bases. The CDR3 totals 14 residues. V was shortened by 0 bases and J by 5 bases, with 10 bases between the two germline ends. Per the germline V gene, CDR1 is SGHTA and CDR2 is FQGNSA. This chain's CDR3 is CASSLARTVYGYTF. CDR3 in DNA: TGTGCCAGCAGCTTAGCCCGGACAGTATATGGCTACACCTTC.

The CDR3 loop reads CASKLAGGRYEQYF. CDR3 sequence (DNA): TGTGCCAGCAAACTAGCGGGAGGGCGCTACGAGCAGTACTTC. The rearrangement links TRBV6-5 to TRBJ2-7; 13 bases map to TRBD2. The length of the CDR3 is 14 residues. Germline CDR1 reads MNHEY; CDR2 reads SVGAGI. The V and J ends lost 7 bases and 3 bases, in that order; junction bases with no gene match: 3.

The rearrangement joins TRBV18 to TRBJ1-3, with TRBD1 as a possible D gene (6 bases). This CDR3 has 15 amino acids. The V gene lost 6 bases and the J gene lost 7 bases, with 19 bases spanning the gap. Germline CDR1 and CDR2: KGHSH and LQKENI. CDR3 sequence (DNA): TGTGCCAGCTCTCCGGACAGAAGGATAGGTAACACCATATATTTT. This gives the protein CASSPDRRIGNTIYF.

The J gene is TRBJ2-5, the V gene TRBV7-2, with D possibly being TRBD1 (5 bases). The CDR3 loop spans 15 amino acids. V was pared by 1 base and J by 3 bases, with 12 bases between. Per germline, CDR1 SGHTA and CDR2 FQGNSA. This CDR3 is CASSLGGRVEETQYF. The DNA of the CDR3 is TGTGCCAGCAGCTTAGGTGGCAGGGTTGAAGAGACCCAGTACTTC.

This chain joins TRBV7-2 and TRBJ2-3; a possible D gene is TRBD2 (7 bases). Per germline, CDR1 SGHTA and CDR2 FQGNSA. Trimming removed 7 bases at V and 2 bases at J, with 16 bases between. CDR3 size: 15 residues. CDR3 coding DNA: TGTGCCAGCAAACCCCCCGGGGGGCCCACAGATACGCAGTATTTT. Translating it yields CASKPPGGPTDTQYF.

V is TRBV28 and J is TRBJ2-2; TRBD2 is a possible D gene (6 bases). The CDR3 is 12 residues long. The germline CDR1 and CDR2 sequences are MDHEN and SYDVKM. Deletions cut 6 bases from V and 6 bases from J, with 8 bases between. The CDR3 loop reads CASRGEAGELFF. The CDR3 DNA reads as TGTGCCAGCAGGGGGGAGGCCGGGGAGCTGTTTTTT.

Note on this clone: This specimen includes other DNA sequences encoding the same CDR3. This chain connects TRBV6-5 to TRBJ2-7, with 7 bases lining up with TRBD1. This CDR3 region has 14 residues. Unmatched junction bases numbered 5, after V lost 6 bases and J lost 0 bases. Germline V gene lookup returns CDR1 MNHEY and CDR2 SVGAGI. The CDR3 nucleotides read TGTGCCAGCAGCCGAGACAGGGACTCCTACGAGCAGTACTTC. This codes for CASSRDRDSYEQYF.

V and J are TRBV30 and TRBJ1-1; a weak D match, TRBD1 (6 bases). There are 12 residues in the CDR3. Trimming removed 3 bases at V and 6 bases at J, with 11 bases between. CDR1 GTSNPN and CDR2 SVGIG come from the germline V gene (reference sequence). The CDR3, as DNA: TGTGCCTGGAGACCACAGGGAGCTGAAGCTTTCTTT. Amino acid sequence: CAWRPQGAEAFF.

The chain has TRBV7-3 and TRBJ1-1; maybe TRBD1 (5 bases). CDR3 length: 13 residues. In germline, CDR1 is SGHTA, CDR2 FQGTGA. V was shortened by 3 bases and J by 5 bases, with 10 bases between the two germline ends. The DNA for the CDR3 is TGTGCCAGCAGCTTGGGGCAAAGGACTGAAGCTTTCTTT. Translation gives CASSLGQRTEAFF.

The chain uses TRBV2 and TRBJ2-2; D ambiguous. V lost 7 bases and J 4 bases, leaving 13 bases between the germline ends. Looked up from germline, CDR1 is SNHLY and CDR2 is FYNNEI. The CDR3 consists of 14 residues. In nucleotides, the CDR3 is TGTGCCAGCATAGCTAAAGTTCTCACCGGGGAGCTGTTTTTT. Translation: CASIAKVLTGELFF. The full variable domain, rest sourced from reference TRBV2 and TRBJ2-2, is EPEVTQTPSHQVTQMGQEVILRCVPISNHLYFYWYRQILGQKVEFLVSFYNNEISEKSEIFDDQFSVERPDGSNFTLKIRSTKLEDSAMYFCASIAKVLTGELFFGEGSRLTVL.

The chain links TRBV28 to TRBJ1-1; perhaps TRBD1 as D (5 bases). V lost 3 bases, J lost 1 base, and 18 bases lay in between. Germline V lookup: CDR1 MDHEN, CDR2 SYDVKM. The CDR3 is 17 amino acids. The DNA of the CDR3 is TGTGCCAGCAGTTTGCTACGAGTCATTGGGGCGAACACTGAAGCTTTCTTT. It yields the protein CASSLLRVIGANTEAFF.

The V call is TRBV28, the J call TRBJ1-5; D not certain. V was shortened by 7 bases and J by 0 bases, with 13 bases between the two germline ends. This CDR3 has 15 amino acids. Germline V gives CDR1 MDHEN, CDR2 SYDVKM. The CDR3 is CASKGATYSNQPQHF. The CDR3 nucleotides read TGTGCCAGCAAGGGAGCGACGTATAGCAATCAGCCCCAGCATTTT.

V and J are TRBV19 and TRBJ1-4, with a possible D match to TRBD1 (5 bases). This CDR3 comprises 16 residues. The V gene's germline CDR1 is LNHDA and CDR2 SQIVND (reference sequence). V was pared by 6 bases and J by 0 bases, with 14 bases between. The CDR3 DNA is TGTGCCAGTAGAACCGCCGACAGTGCAACTAATGAAAAACTGTTTTTT. This encodes CASRTADSATNEKLFF.

The chain is built from TRBV28 and TRBJ1-1, with D perhaps matching TRBD1 (6 bases). The CDR3 loop spans 13 amino acids. CDR1 is MDHEN, CDR2 SYDVKM, per germline. Trimming took off 5 bases at V and 4 bases at J, with 11 bases between the two ends. As DNA, the CDR3 is TGTGCCAGCAGTAGGGCGGGGGCCACTGAAGCTTTCTTT. This translates into CASSRAGATEAFF.

The rearrangement links TRBV6-5 to TRBJ1-2; possibly TRBD1 for D (5 bases). Trimming shortened V by 2 bases and J by 6 bases, and 13 bases separated the two germline ends. The CDR3 sequence is 14 residues long. Germline-derived CDR1 and CDR2 are MNHEY and SVGAGI. CDR3 DNA sequence: TGTGCCAGCAGTTACGGCAGGGCTTCTGATGGCTACACCTTC. Protein product: CASSYGRASDGYTF.